The source of this T cell receptor (beta chain) is a study of blood T cell repertoires in COVID-19 (dated by TCRdb to 2020 to 2021). Context from the whole study: The collaborator samples originated in the United States, Italy and Spain and spanned the acute and convalescent phases of COVID-19. The prospective study material was composed of cDNA or gDNA derived from T cells, B-cell-depleted T cells, or PBMCs. The dataset comprised deeply sampled blood TCRbeta repertoires from subjects exposed to, actively infected with, or recovered from COVID-19. Sample metadata almost always included a de-identified subject ID, COVID-19 status, age in years and sex. The repertoires were made available in a free public database intended to serve as a resource for research on the immune response to SARS-CoV-2. Where available, HLA class I and class II types were taken from metadata supplied by the sample provider and were not determined by assay-based typing. The samples were drawn from two sources: the first 160 participants of the ongoing ImmuneRACE study, and approximately 1,300 subjects contributed by 6 global collaborators. The paper as a whole reports these results and caveats: The amount of clinical and demographic metadata varied by source and participant and was provided uncurated.

Between the V and J ends, shortened by 4 bases and 4 bases respectively, the junction contains 16 bases. The CDR3 covers 15 residues, taking in both the cysteine and the phenylalanine. The entry retains the CDR3 DNA only, 45 bases that are in frame from base 1. CDR1 and CDR2, looked up from the germline V gene, are MDHEN and SYDVKM. TCRbeta CDR3 regions were amplified from genomic DNA by means of the immunoSEQ Assay, a bias-controlled multiplex PCR. In the source study's methods: Nucleated cell counts per sample were estimated from amplification of reference gene primers within the assay. To quantify the absolute abundance of each unique TCRbeta CDR3 rearrangement, sequence reads were collapsed and filtered. For each sample, productive Simpson clonality was calculated as the square root of Simpson's diversity index over productive rearrangements. In its TCRdb copy, this immuneACCESS table keeps in-frame sequences only and misses some clones. Where compared with another copy, unresolved V genes explain less than half of these, and the others have no known cause. V, J and clone size derive from that table, while D and trimming were established from the DNA sequence. This sample lists approximately 220,000 clones; roughly four fifths were detected once. Together, the top ten hold approximately 4.9% of the sample.

Participants in the prospective study were enrolled through a virtual design, were aged roughly 18 to 100 years, and lived in about two dozen United States geographic areas. In the prospective study, participants were assigned to cohorts based on the clinical history participants reported in a screening survey and a study questionnaire. A participant counted as exposed if, within 2 weeks of entering the study, that participant had been in contact with someone who had a PCR-confirmed or clinician-diagnosed COVID-19 case. Each participant in the prospective study had whole blood, serum and a nasopharyngeal or oropharyngeal swab collected by mobile phlebotomists. Over an approximately 2-month period, participants in the prospective study had the option of providing additional blood draws and questionnaires. Before DNA extraction, prospective study blood samples were shipped either frozen or at room temperature.

With regard to this clone: Its antigen is currently not known. Base qualities are not provided; no much larger clone lies one nucleotide away.

This TCR was sampled from a woman aged 50 to 65 who had been exposed to COVID-19. The sample comprised PBMCs or T cells enriched from blood (not recorded which). This chain joins TRBV28 to TRBJ1-1; confidence is insufficient to name the D gene. The CDR3: CASSSLLGRGTEAFF. At the DNA level, the sequence is TGTGCCAGCAGTTCCCTTTTGGGGAGAGGCACTGAAGCTTTCTTT.